This T cell receptor (beta chain) emerged from a study of blood T cell repertoires in COVID-19. The wider study: The analysed material was cDNA or gDNA that came from T cells, B-cell-depleted T cells, or PBMCs.

Seattle's cohort entered during active infection and was followed longitudinally. Libraries were prepared by immunoSEQ multiplex PCR; TCRdb keeps only in-frame clonotypes and omits some of them. The table lists 200,000 to 250,000 clones, roughly nine tenths of them singletons. The material sequenced was peripheral blood. The sequence came from a woman between 45 and 60 years old with COVID-19, enrolled during active disease.

CDR3 amino acids: CAWSVIDSYEQYF. For the CDR3, the DNA is TGTGCCTGGAGTGTTATAGATTCCTACGAGCAGTACTTC. The rearrangement links TRBV30 to TRBJ2-7; D gene ambiguous. Germline loops: CDR1 GTSNPN, CDR2 SVGIG (reference sequence). The length of the CDR3 is 13 residues. Trimming left V 0 bases short and J 1 base short, with 7 bases between.